Listed below are T cell receptor beta chains from one sample, sequenced in a study of blood T cell repertoires in COVID-19. Using immunoSEQ multiplex PCR, the repertoire was profiled, and TCRdb retains in-frame clones only, with some absent. The repertoire includes about 330,000 clones, 80% to 95% of them detected once, and less than 20% sits in the top ten. The source material was PBMCs or T cells enriched from blood (not recorded which). The source of these receptors is a woman aged 25 to 39 who had recovered from COVID-19. Each CDR3 is given with its conserved first and last residue. The D gene is left open where the match is weak. For some rows the clone size is stated as once, few or many, or as a class when expanded; others skip it.

D gene,J gene,V gene,clone size,CDR3 DNA,CDR3 protein
-,TRBJ2-7,TRBV7-2,once,TGTGCCAGCAGCTTAGGAGGAGGGAGCTACGAGCAGTACTTC,CASSLGGGSYEQYF
-,TRBJ2-7,TRBV4-3,-,TGCGCCAGCAGCCAAGCTGCGGGTCTCGGGTCCTACGAGCAGTACTTC,CASSQAAGLGSYEQYF
TRBD1,TRBJ1-3,TRBV28,-,TGTGCCAGCAGTTCCGTGACAGGGGTGGGCTCTGGAAACACCATATATTTT,CASSSVTGVGSGNTIYF
-,TRBJ2-5,TRBV5-1,-,TGCGCCAGCAGCTTGCTGGGGGCAACCCAAGAGACCCAGTACTTC,CASSLLGATQETQYF
-,TRBJ2-7,TRBV12-3/TRBV12-4,-,TGTGCCAGCAGCCCGACAGTCCCCTACGAGCAGTACTTC,CASSPTVPYEQYF
-,TRBJ2-7,TRBV6-2/TRBV6-3,-,TGTGCCAGCAGTTGGGGTGACAGTATCTTGGAGCAGTACTTC,CASSWGDSILEQYF
TRBD1,TRBJ1-1,TRBV28,-,TGTGCCAGCAGTTCCGCCGGGACAGGGTCAGAAGCTTTCTTT,CASSSAGTGSEAFF
-,TRBJ1-6,TRBV30,-,TGTGCCTGGACCGCCGGTCCTAATTCACCCCTCCACTTT,CAWTAGPNSPLHF
-,TRBJ2-2,TRBV7-2,-,TGTGCCAGCAGCTCATACACCGGGGAGCTGTTTTTT,CASSSYTGELFF
-,TRBJ2-5,TRBV29-1,-,TGCAGCGTTGGGTTACGGGTCGGGGAGACCCAGTACTTC,CSVGLRVGETQYF
TRBD1,TRBJ1-5,TRBV27,-,TGTGCCAGCAGTTTCAGGGACAGCGATCAGCCCCAGCATTTT,CASSFRDSDQPQHF
TRBD1,TRBJ1-1,TRBV5-1,once,TGCGCCAGCAGCTTGGTAGGACAGGGACCGAACACTGAAGCTTTCTTT,CASSLVGQGPNTEAFF
TRBD1,TRBJ2-7,TRBV13,-,TGTGCCAGCAGCTTAGGCGGGACAGGGACCTACGAGCAGTACTTC,CASSLGGTGTYEQYF
TRBD1,TRBJ1-5,TRBV18,-,TGTGCCAGCTCAGTTACATCAGGGGGGACTAATCAGCCCCAGCATTTT,CASSVTSGGTNQPQHF
-,TRBJ1-2,TRBV19,few,TGTGCCAGTACTAGGGGCATCGGCGACTATGGCTACACCTTC,CASTRGIGDYGYTF
TRBD2,TRBJ2-3,TRBV7-3,once,TGTGCCAGCAGCCTCATAGGGCGGGGGGAACGCACAGATACGCAGTATTTT,CASSLIGRGERTDTQYF
-,TRBJ1-5,TRBV7-3,-,TGTGCCAGCAGCTTATACGGGTTCGGGCAGCCCCAGCATTTT,CASSLYGFGQPQHF
-,TRBJ1-5,TRBV23-1,-,TGCGCCAGCAGCCCCCAAAGCAATCAGCCCCAGCATTTT,CASSPQSNQPQHF
-,TRBJ2-7,TRBV5-6,-,TGTGCCAGCAGCTTGTCCGGGTACGAGCAGTACTTC,CASSLSGYEQYF
TRBD1,TRBJ1-1,TRBV5-1,-,TGCGCCAGCAGCTTGGTCGGGACAGACACTGAAGCTTTCTTT,CASSLVGTDTEAFF
TRBD2,TRBJ2-2,TRBV3-1/TRBV3-2,-,TGTGCCAGCAGCTACGGACTAGCGGTTTTGGGCGGGGAGCTGTTTTTT,CASSYGLAVLGGELFF
-,TRBJ2-1,TRBV11-3,-,TGTGCCAGCAGCTTAGAGCGGTTTTATGGAGGCGGCAATGAGCAGTTCTTC,CASSLERFYGGGNEQFF
TRBD1,TRBJ1-1,TRBV7-8,-,TGTGCCAGCAGCGACGGTACAGGGGGCATGAACACTGAAGCTTTCTTT,CASSDGTGGMNTEAFF
TRBD1,TRBJ2-7,TRBV10-3,-,TGTGCCATCGGCCGGGACAGGGGCTACGAGCAGTACTTC,CAIGRDRGYEQYF
-,TRBJ2-5,TRBV11-3,-,TGTGCCAGCAGCTTAGGCGGGCAAGAGACCCAGTACTTC,CASSLGGQETQYF
-,TRBJ1-1,TRBV9,-,TGTGCCAGCAGCCTGGTACGCGGGGGCACTGAAGCTTTCTTT,CASSLVRGGTEAFF
TRBD1,TRBJ1-4,TRBV15,once,TGTGCCACCAGCAGAGATCTCCAGGGGGCTGAAAAACTGTTTTTT,CATSRDLQGAEKLFF
-,TRBJ2-2,TRBV6-2/TRBV6-3,-,TGTGCCAGCAGTCTCGTCTCCCTCACCGGGGAGCTGTTTTTT,CASSLVSLTGELFF
TRBD1,TRBJ1-1,TRBV6-5,-,TGTGCCAGCAGTTACACGGGACAGCTGAACACTGAAGCTTTCTTT,CASSYTGQLNTEAFF
TRBD2,TRBJ2-7,TRBV10-3,-,TGTGCCATCAGTGGGGGGACTAGCGGGAGCTACGAGCAGTACTTC,CAISGGTSGSYEQYF
-,TRBJ1-4,TRBV27,-,TGTGCCAGCAGACAAACCGGGGAAAAACTGTTTTTT,CASRQTGEKLFF
TRBD2,TRBJ2-5,TRBV20-1,-,TGCAGTGCTAGTTCCCGACTAGCGACCAGGGTTCAAGAGACCCAGTACTTC,CSASSRLATRVQETQYF
TRBD1,TRBJ2-3,TRBV5-1,-,TGCGCCAGCAGGGGGACAGCGGGCACAGATACGCAGTATTTT,CASRGTAGTDTQYF
TRBD1,TRBJ1-1,TRBV18,-,TGTGCCAGCTCACCCCTCAGGGGGCGTGATACCACTGAAGCTTTCTTT,CASSPLRGRDTTEAFF
-,TRBJ1-2,TRBV28,-,TGTGCCAGCAGTTTACGTGCAGGGCAATATGGCTACACCTTC,CASSLRAGQYGYTF
TRBD2,TRBJ2-5,TRBV20-1,-,TGCAGTGCTAGTATTAGGGCTAGCGGGAGTTTGGAGACCCAGTACTTC,CSASIRASGSLETQYF
-,TRBJ2-1,TRBV19,-,TGTGCCAGTAGTATCGCCGAGGGTAATGAGCAGTTCTTC,CASSIAEGNEQFF
TRBD1,TRBJ1-4,TRBV5-4,-,TGTGCCAGCAGCCCGGACAGGGGAGATGAAAAACTGTTTTTT,CASSPDRGDEKLFF
-,TRBJ1-4,TRBV12-3/TRBV12-4,-,TGTGCCAGCAGCGGGACACCTGGGGAAAAACTGTTTTTT,CASSGTPGEKLFF
TRBD2,TRBJ2-1,TRBV6-5,-,TGTGCCAGCAGAACTAGCGGAGGCTACAATGAGCAGTTCTTC,CASRTSGGYNEQFF